This TCR beta chain was sequenced during a study of T cell responses to AZD1222 COVID-19 vaccine. General study findings and limits: Baseline seropositivity characterized only six AZD1222 recipients. Nearly half of unique spike-specific TCRs reportedly avoided B.1.351 and B.1.1.7 mutated regions. Mostly white British, mostly female donors; authors suggested clonal diversity may be underestimated. It was only after the peak T cell response that any repertoires were sampled.

Data came from immunoSEQ multiplex PCR; TCRdb stores just in-frame clones and leaves some out. The sample yields roughly 150,000 clones, about 87% seen once. The J segment lost 3 bases and the V segment lost 8 bases, leaving 4 bases of the junction unmatched. In germline, CDR1 is LGHNA, CDR2 YNFKEQ. The CDR3 runs 13 residues. As regards this clone: Its matching antigen is unknown.

The starting material was peripheral blood, obtained on day 0 of MenACWY control vaccination. The chain recombines TRBV4-2 with TRBJ2-1; 7 bases align to TRBD2. This TCR was sampled from an adult in good health. The CDR3: CASGGGNYNEQFF. The CDR3 DNA sequence: TGTGCCAGCGGGGGGGGTAACTACAATGAGCAGTTCTTC.